This T cell receptor beta chain was retrieved from a study of blood T cells in healthy people across ages. The study's findings and limits: For the donors, CMV status was unknown and possibly confounded expanded clonotype changes. The long-lived group displayed more naive CD4+ cells, plus higher diversity, than the aged donors did.

Through a sample-barcoded 5' primer and a J-beta primer mix, a second PCR was run for roughly 6 to 12 cycles. Every single cDNA molecule received a tag from a template-switch adaptor with 12 random nucleotides. TCRdb called the 5' RACE reads again in MiXCR, with one record for every CDR3 protein. This sample yields some 800,000 distinct CDR3 sequences, of which around 43% are seen a single time; about a fifth belongs to the top ten. The germline CDR1 and CDR2 sequences are MNHNY and SVGAGI (reference sequence). The V end lost 7 bases, the J end lost 6 bases, and 13 bases lay between the germline ends. CDR3 size: 13 residues. This clonotype was found a few times. What it binds is not known.

The sample taken for sequencing was blood. The V call is TRBV6-6, the J call TRBJ2-4, with D possibly TRBD1 on 6 matching bases. The receptor was isolated from a man in his sixties in good health. The CDR3 sequence is CASKQGGSNIQYF. In nucleotides, the CDR3 is TGTGCCAGCAAACAGGGCGGGTCAAACATTCAGTACTTC.